These T cell receptor beta chains were read from a single sample in a study of blood T cell repertoires in COVID-19. Produced via immunoSEQ multiplex PCR; TCRdb's table is partial and in-frame only. The sample carries about 180,000 clones, more than 80% recorded once. Sequences were obtained from PBMCs or T cells enriched from blood (not recorded which). All receptors derive from a middle-aged man who had recovered from COVID-19. CDR3s include the opening cysteine and the closing phenylalanine or tryptophan. A D gene is named only where the DNA matches it firmly.

v_call,j_call,d_call,cdr3_aa
TRBV2,TRBJ1-1,-,CAGGRDWNTEAFF
TRBV9,TRBJ2-5,-,CASSVGDSAETQYF
TRBV3-1/TRBV3-2,TRBJ1-1,-,CASSQGRGKGNMNTEAFF
TRBV18,TRBJ1-5,-,CASSPLGQPQHF
TRBV30,TRBJ2-7,TRBD1,CAWSTSGTAVYEQYF
TRBV5-1,TRBJ1-1,TRBD1,CASSLAGTGGTEAFF
TRBV5-1,TRBJ2-5,TRBD2,CASSFSLAGAKQETQYF
TRBV7-3,TRBJ1-2,-,CASGRNYGYTF
TRBV9,TRBJ2-2,-,CASSADTGELFF
TRBV9,TRBJ2-5,TRBD1,CASSGRTGGGETQYF
TRBV3-1/TRBV3-2,TRBJ1-2,-,CASSQVPNGYTF
TRBV19,TRBJ2-2,TRBD2,CASSILLASSPGELFF
TRBV30,TRBJ1-3,-,CAWGAGKSGNTIYF
TRBV3-1/TRBV3-2,TRBJ2-7,TRBD1,CASSQGQGNEQYF
TRBV5-1,TRBJ2-3,TRBD2,CASSLYGTSGGLTDTQYF
TRBV18,TRBJ2-5,-,CASSPRGPPQETQYF
TRBV7-6,TRBJ1-3,TRBD1,CASSLGPQGATGNTIYF
TRBV30,TRBJ1-2,-,CAWGQVYGYTF
TRBV6-5,TRBJ2-2,-,CASVLRGTGELFF
TRBV30,TRBJ1-2,-,CAWSLPVRGYGYTF
TRBV7-9,TRBJ1-1,TRBD1,CASSYGQGGTEAFF
TRBV2,TRBJ2-1,-,CASSGAGISYNEQFF
TRBV5-6,TRBJ2-2,-,CASSLAPRAFTGELFF
TRBV29-1,TRBJ1-3,TRBD1,CSVMTGSGNTIYF
TRBV9,TRBJ2-7,TRBD2,CASSASGSIGEQYF
TRBV14,TRBJ1-1,TRBD1,CASSQVPGQGSTEAFF
TRBV29-1,TRBJ2-1,-,CSVEPTRGGIPEQFF
TRBV3-1/TRBV3-2,TRBJ1-1,TRBD1,CASSYSGGRVGEAFF
TRBV24-1,TRBJ2-2,-,CATSAASSGELFF
TRBV12-3/TRBV12-4,TRBJ1-1,-,CASSVRGTEAFF
TRBV29-1,TRBJ1-1,-,CSVRQGGENTEAFF
TRBV19,TRBJ1-4,-,CASTGRWGEKLFF
TRBV5-1,TRBJ1-3,TRBD1,CASSWTGGSGNTIYF
TRBV5-1,TRBJ2-7,TRBD2,CASSFMLAGGSSYEQYF
TRBV4-2,TRBJ1-2,-,CASSQDRAGGYTF
TRBV10-1,TRBJ2-1,-,CAILVVTGVEFF
TRBV19,TRBJ1-2,-,CASSRSGKKGGYTF
TRBV7-9,TRBJ1-4,TRBD1,CASSLDTGGNEKLFF
TRBV10-3,TRBJ2-7,-,CAISAGPSYEQYF
TRBV30,TRBJ1-6,-,CAWSGFFGGMDSPLHF
TRBV28,TRBJ1-6,-,CASSLDSRYNSPLHF
TRBV9,TRBJ2-7,TRBD1,CASSAEQGASEGEQYF
TRBV5-1,TRBJ1-1,-,CASSSRTGDTEAFF
TRBV28,TRBJ1-4,TRBD1,CASSIPGQALEKLFF
TRBV11-3,TRBJ1-3,-,CASSLVSGETSTHNTIYF
TRBV28,TRBJ1-3,-,CASRLPRAGNTIYF
TRBV5-4,TRBJ1-2,-,CASSLDGGNNYGYTF
TRBV20-1,TRBJ1-5,-,CSASWRGVDQPQHF
TRBV19,TRBJ1-6,TRBD1,CASTMGQGENSPLHF
TRBV28,TRBJ1-4,TRBD1,CASSAAQGAREKLFF
TRBV2,TRBJ1-2,-,CASRVQGNYGYTF
TRBV7-9,TRBJ2-1,-,CASSLGTSLNEQFF
TRBV5-6,TRBJ2-3,TRBD1,CASSYGQGTDTQYF
TRBV2,TRBJ2-7,-,CASTSRVEQYF
TRBV5-1,TRBJ1-4,-,CASSSDISNEKLFF
TRBV5-1,TRBJ1-1,TRBD1,CASSSRSLDRLLMNTEAFF
TRBV6-5,TRBJ2-3,-,CASTTGSTDTQYF
TRBV5-1,TRBJ1-2,TRBD1,CASSSGQRIYGYTF
TRBV9,TRBJ1-2,-,CASSVPGLYGYTF